This is a list of T cell receptor beta chains from one sample in a study of blood T cell repertoires in COVID-19. Profiled with immunoSEQ multiplex PCR; TCRdb holds only in-frame clones, not every one. The sample holds around 400,000 clones, 89% seen once. Material: PBMCs or T cells enriched from blood (not recorded which). These receptors came from a woman in her 30s who had recovered from COVID-19. The CDR3 runs from the conserved cysteine through the conserved F or W. The order of the fields is D gene, clone size, V gene, J gene, CDR3 protein, CDR3 DNA. A D gene is named only where the DNA matches it firmly. Clone size is given for some rows only: seen once, a few or many times, or a class if the clone is expanded.

>NA|NA|TRBV7-9|TRBJ1-5
CASSPGQSGQPQHF
TGTGCCAGCAGCCCTGGACAGTCGGGCCAGCCCCAGCATTTT
>NA|NA|TRBV27|TRBJ1-1
CASSYTGTNAEAFF
TGTGCCAGCAGTTACACAGGGACGAACGCTGAAGCTTTCTTT
>NA|NA|TRBV14|TRBJ2-1
CASSPAGGNEQFF
TGTGCCAGCAGCCCGGCCGGGGGCAATGAGCAGTTCTTC
>TRBD1|once|TRBV5-1|TRBJ1-2
CASSPTGVVNYGYTF
TGCGCCAGCAGCCCGACAGGGGTGGTAAACTATGGCTACACCTTC
>NA|NA|TRBV7-9|TRBJ1-1
CASSSRTLEAFF
TGTGCCAGCAGCTCCAGGACACTTGAAGCTTTCTTT
>NA|NA|TRBV3-1/TRBV3-2|TRBJ2-2
CASSPPSTSNTGELFF
TGTGCCAGCAGCCCCCCTTCGACTTCGAACACCGGGGAGCTGTTTTTT
>TRBD1|NA|TRBV2|TRBJ1-1
CASTPGQGSRTEAFF
TGTGCCAGCACTCCGGGACAGGGTAGTAGAACTGAAGCTTTCTTT
>NA|NA|TRBV7-9|TRBJ1-2
CASSLEWGVFGYTF
TGTGCCAGCAGCTTGGAGTGGGGGGTGTTTGGCTACACCTTC
>NA|once|TRBV4-2|TRBJ1-5
CASSQEAQGGNQPQHF
TGTGCCAGCAGCCAAGAAGCCCAGGGCGGCAATCAGCCCCAGCATTTT
>NA|NA|TRBV11-1|TRBJ2-2
CASSLWTPSGELFF
TGTGCCAGCAGCTTATGGACTCCATCCGGGGAGCTGTTTTTT
>NA|once|TRBV30|TRBJ1-2
CAWRAYSTNYGYTF
TGTGCCTGGAGGGCCTACAGTACTAACTATGGCTACACCTTC
>NA|NA|TRBV3-1/TRBV3-2|TRBJ2-7
CASSQDRTVGHEQYF
TGTGCCAGCAGCCAGGACCGGACAGTAGGCCACGAGCAGTACTTC
>TRBD1|NA|TRBV19|TRBJ1-1
CASSPGGGGGRTEAFF
TGTGCCAGTAGCCCAGGGGGTGGGGGTGGTCGCACTGAAGCTTTCTTT
>NA|NA|TRBV3-1/TRBV3-2|TRBJ1-2
CASSQEVSVLAF
TGTGCCAGCAGCCAAGAGGTCAGCGTTTTAGCCTTC
>TRBD1|NA|TRBV15|TRBJ1-6
CATSRVRDRGVSPLHF
TGTGCCACCAGCAGGGTCCGGGACAGGGGAGTTTCACCCCTCCACTTT
>NA|NA|TRBV19|TRBJ1-2
CASSISTGLTGYTF
TGTGCCAGTAGTATATCGACAGGTTTAACTGGCTACACCTTC
>TRBD2|NA|TRBV11-2|TRBJ2-3
CASSQGLVADTQYF
TGTGCCAGCAGCCAGGGACTAGTGGCAGATACGCAGTATTTT
>NA|NA|TRBV7-3|TRBJ1-2
CASSPQSGGDSGYTF
TGTGCCAGCAGCCCCCAATCGGGGGGGGATAGTGGCTACACCTTC
>TRBD1|NA|TRBV3-1/TRBV3-2|TRBJ1-1
CASSPQGATTEAFF
TGTGCCAGCAGCCCACAGGGGGCGACCACTGAAGCTTTCTTT